The clone carrying this TCR beta chain was detected once. No antigen is known for it. Germline V CDR1 and CDR2: MDHEN, SYDVKM. The CDR3 length is 16 residues. With 7 bases removed from V and 5 bases from J, the gap between germline ends came to 22 bases. CD45RO-negative, CCR7-positively selected cells formed the naive CD8 fraction, excluding terminally differentiated effector memory CD45RA+ cells. Profiling relied on immunoSEQ multiplex PCR, and the TCRdb table lists in-frame clones only, not all of them. The table includes more than 550,000 clones, roughly 94% detected once. The sample is drawn from a study of shared clonotypes between healthy human individuals. Study-level findings and limits: Larger estimated richness was generally recorded for naive subsets relative to memory subsets.

The TCR sequence derives from a man aged 25 to 40 in good health. Material: naive CD8+ T cells sorted from blood. This chain connects TRBV28 to TRBJ2-3; D is possibly TRBD1 or TRBD2 (5 bases each). The CDR3: CASNWDVRGGGDTQYF. The CDR3 nucleotides read TGTGCCAGCAACTGGGACGTCCGGGGCGGCGGAGATACGCAGTATTTT.